The clone carrying this TCR beta chain occurred many times. Antigen: not known. The CDR3 runs 17 residues. Germline trimming cut 4 bases from V and 5 bases from J; bases unmatched to any gene: 10. From germline, CDR1 is LGHNA and CDR2 YNFKEQ. The entry originates in a study of response to subunit inactivated influenza vaccine. Study findings and constraints: The authors put forward the suggestion that each seasonal influenza vaccination may bring in only a limited number of new T cells.

Each CDR3 protein gets one entry after TCRdb re-called the RT-PCR reads with MiXCR. Of 800,000 to 1,000,000 distinct CDR3 sequences detected, around 20% appear once; the ten largest clones hold 10%. Sample: PBMCs from blood, taken approximately 5 days after vaccination. The origin of this receptor is a man aged 50 to 59 who received an inactivated influenza vaccine. The chain recombines TRBV4-2 with TRBJ2-1; 11 bases align to TRBD2. CDR3 in DNA: TGTGCCAGCAGCCCGAAGATAGCGGGGGGGCCAAACAATGAGCAGTTCTTC. It is translated as CASSPKIAGGPNNEQFF.